A selection of T cell receptor beta chains follows, all from one sample in a study of shared clonotypes between healthy human individuals. Using immunoSEQ multiplex PCR, the repertoire was profiled, and TCRdb retains in-frame clones only, with some absent. The sample contains hundreds of thousands of clones, 92% of which appear only once. Sequenced: naive CD8+ T cells sorted from blood. Every receptor here comes from a man aged 25-45 years in good health. CDR3s include the opening cysteine and the closing phenylalanine or tryptophan. The order of the fields is J gene, clone size, V gene, D gene, CDR3 protein, CDR3 DNA. The D gene is left open where the match is weak. Clone sizes are given selectively: once, few, many, or a class where the clone is expanded.

J gene: TRBJ1-2; clone size: few; V gene: TRBV9; D gene: NA; CDR3 protein: CASSAYRDRYGYTF; CDR3 DNA: TGTGCCAGCAGCGCCTACAGGGACCGCTATGGCTACACCTTC
J gene: TRBJ2-3; clone size: once; V gene: TRBV6-4; D gene: TRBD2; CDR3 protein: CASSDIGGGPTDTQYF; CDR3 DNA: TGTGCCAGCAGTGACATCGGGGGAGGGCCCACAGATACGCAGTATTTT
J gene: TRBJ1-5; clone size: NA; V gene: TRBV19; D gene: TRBD1; CDR3 protein: CASRQGRYGNQPQHF; CDR3 DNA: TGTGCCAGTAGACAGGGGAGATACGGCAATCAGCCCCAGCATTTT
J gene: TRBJ1-3; clone size: NA; V gene: TRBV7-9; D gene: NA; CDR3 protein: CASSPPIRNTIYF; CDR3 DNA: TGTGCCAGCAGCCCCCCCATCCGAAACACCATATATTTT
J gene: TRBJ2-3; clone size: NA; V gene: TRBV7-3; D gene: NA; CDR3 protein: CASSLDSPDTQYF; CDR3 DNA: TGTGCCAGCAGCTTAGACAGCCCAGATACGCAGTATTTT
J gene: TRBJ2-7; clone size: NA; V gene: TRBV6-5; D gene: NA; CDR3 protein: CASRPGRYYEQYF; CDR3 DNA: TGTGCCAGCAGACCGGGACGGTACTACGAGCAGTACTTC
J gene: TRBJ2-1; clone size: NA; V gene: TRBV29-1; D gene: TRBD2; CDR3 protein: CSVEFMQAGVHNEQFF; CDR3 DNA: TGCAGCGTTGAATTTATGCAGGCGGGAGTCCACAATGAGCAGTTCTTC
J gene: TRBJ2-2; clone size: NA; V gene: TRBV5-5; D gene: NA; CDR3 protein: CASSLGDGNTGELFF; CDR3 DNA: TGTGCCAGCAGCTTGGGGGACGGGAACACCGGGGAGCTGTTTTTT
J gene: TRBJ2-7; clone size: NA; V gene: TRBV6-6; D gene: TRBD1; CDR3 protein: CASSPGTGELYEQYF; CDR3 DNA: TGTGCCAGCAGTCCCGGGACAGGGGAGTTGTACGAGCAGTACTTC
J gene: TRBJ2-7; clone size: NA; V gene: TRBV29-1; D gene: TRBD1; CDR3 protein: CSVEDLRTGGSYEQYF; CDR3 DNA: TGCAGCGTTGAAGATCTAAGGACAGGGGGTTCCTACGAGCAGTACTTC
J gene: TRBJ2-3; clone size: NA; V gene: TRBV7-6; D gene: TRBD2; CDR3 protein: CASSKGLAGGPDTQYF; CDR3 DNA: TGTGCCAGCAGCAAGGGACTAGCGGGAGGCCCAGATACGCAGTATTTT
J gene: TRBJ2-1; clone size: NA; V gene: TRBV7-8; D gene: TRBD2; CDR3 protein: CASSLAEGLASSSYNEQFF; CDR3 DNA: TGTGCCAGCAGCTTAGCGGAGGGACTAGCGTCTAGCTCCTACAATGAGCAGTTCTTC
J gene: TRBJ2-7; clone size: once; V gene: TRBV2; D gene: NA; CDR3 protein: CASSDAGLSYEQYF; CDR3 DNA: TGTGCCAGCAGTGATGCAGGCCTTTCCTACGAGCAGTACTTC
J gene: TRBJ2-5; clone size: NA; V gene: TRBV27; D gene: TRBD1; CDR3 protein: CASSTGRQGRVQETQYF; CDR3 DNA: TGTGCCAGCAGCACTGGTCGACAGGGAAGAGTCCAAGAGACCCAGTACTTC
J gene: TRBJ2-7; clone size: NA; V gene: TRBV5-6; D gene: TRBD1; CDR3 protein: CASSPGTGLYEQYF; CDR3 DNA: TGTGCCAGCAGCCCGGGGACAGGGCTCTACGAGCAGTACTTC
J gene: TRBJ2-7; clone size: NA; V gene: TRBV19; D gene: NA; CDR3 protein: CASSIDPSYEQYF; CDR3 DNA: TGTGCCAGTAGTATAGATCCCTCCTACGAGCAGTACTTC
J gene: TRBJ2-7; clone size: NA; V gene: TRBV30; D gene: NA; CDR3 protein: CAWSPQGYEQYF; CDR3 DNA: TGTGCCTGGAGTCCACAGGGATACGAGCAGTACTTC
J gene: TRBJ2-2; clone size: NA; V gene: TRBV5-1; D gene: NA; CDR3 protein: CASSLVGPSGGELFF; CDR3 DNA: TGCGCCAGCAGCTTGGTTGGGCCCTCGGGCGGGGAGCTGTTTTTT
J gene: TRBJ2-7; clone size: NA; V gene: TRBV28; D gene: NA; CDR3 protein: CASSPPLGAARFYEQYF; CDR3 DNA: TGTGCCAGCAGCCCCCCCCTGGGAGCAGCTAGGTTCTACGAGCAGTACTTC
J gene: TRBJ2-5; clone size: NA; V gene: TRBV29-1; D gene: NA; CDR3 protein: CSVEGIAPGQYF; CDR3 DNA: TGCAGCGTTGAAGGAATCGCCCCAGGCCAGTACTTC
J gene: TRBJ2-3; clone size: NA; V gene: TRBV27; D gene: NA; CDR3 protein: CASRGPGVDTQYF; CDR3 DNA: TGTGCCAGTCGGGGTCCGGGGGTGGATACGCAGTATTTT
J gene: TRBJ2-1; clone size: NA; V gene: TRBV5-4; D gene: NA; CDR3 protein: CASSPRVASYNEQFF; CDR3 DNA: TGTGCCAGCAGCCCTCGGGTAGCGTCCTACAATGAGCAGTTCTTC
J gene: TRBJ1-1; clone size: NA; V gene: TRBV7-8; D gene: TRBD1; CDR3 protein: CASSSRIPGQQNTEAFF; CDR3 DNA: TGTGCCAGCAGTTCTAGAATTCCGGGACAGCAGAACACTGAAGCTTTCTTT
J gene: TRBJ2-1; clone size: NA; V gene: TRBV7-6; D gene: NA; CDR3 protein: CASSWQLSSYNEQFF; CDR3 DNA: TGTGCCAGCAGCTGGCAATTGAGCTCCTACAATGAGCAGTTCTTC
J gene: TRBJ2-3; clone size: NA; V gene: TRBV7-9; D gene: NA; CDR3 protein: CASSYFTDTQYF; CDR3 DNA: TGTGCCAGCAGCTACTTCACAGATACGCAGTATTTT
J gene: TRBJ2-2; clone size: NA; V gene: TRBV11-2; D gene: TRBD1; CDR3 protein: CASSRTGNTGELFF; CDR3 DNA: TGTGCCAGCAGCCGGACAGGAAACACCGGGGAGCTGTTTTTT
J gene: TRBJ2-1; clone size: NA; V gene: TRBV7-9; D gene: TRBD2; CDR3 protein: CASSFKAGAANEQFF; CDR3 DNA: TGTGCCAGCAGCTTCAAGGCGGGAGCGGCCAATGAGCAGTTCTTC
J gene: TRBJ1-4; clone size: NA; V gene: TRBV27; D gene: NA; CDR3 protein: CASSLSEGVNEKLFF; CDR3 DNA: TGTGCCAGCAGTTTATCGGAGGGGGTTAATGAAAAACTGTTTTTT
J gene: TRBJ2-3; clone size: NA; V gene: TRBV11-2; D gene: NA; CDR3 protein: CASSLRLTDTQYF; CDR3 DNA: TGTGCCAGCAGCTTAAGACTTACAGATACGCAGTATTTT
J gene: TRBJ2-7; clone size: NA; V gene: TRBV9; D gene: NA; CDR3 protein: CASSVQGTLIHEQYF; CDR3 DNA: TGTGCCAGCAGCGTACAGGGGACATTGATCCACGAGCAGTACTTC
J gene: TRBJ2-2; clone size: NA; V gene: TRBV27; D gene: TRBD1; CDR3 protein: CASSFLRTGGGGELFF; CDR3 DNA: TGTGCCAGCAGTTTCCTCCGGACAGGGGGCGGCGGGGAGCTGTTTTTT
J gene: TRBJ2-5; clone size: NA; V gene: TRBV7-2; D gene: TRBD2; CDR3 protein: CASSSPSTSGRVLGETQYF; CDR3 DNA: TGTGCCAGCAGCTCACCTTCGACTAGCGGGAGGGTCCTCGGGGAGACCCAGTACTTC
J gene: TRBJ2-1; clone size: NA; V gene: TRBV14; D gene: TRBD2; CDR3 protein: CASSRTSGAYNEQFF; CDR3 DNA: TGTGCCAGCAGCCGGACTAGCGGAGCCTACAATGAGCAGTTCTTC
J gene: TRBJ1-5; clone size: NA; V gene: TRBV15; D gene: NA; CDR3 protein: CATSGPGPVARQPQHF; CDR3 DNA: TGTGCCACCAGCGGACCGGGACCAGTAGCAAGGCAGCCCCAGCATTTT
J gene: TRBJ2-7; clone size: few; V gene: TRBV9; D gene: TRBD1; CDR3 protein: CASSGGTGTAYEQYF; CDR3 DNA: TGTGCCAGCAGCGGTGGCACCGGGACAGCGTACGAGCAGTACTTC
J gene: TRBJ2-7; clone size: NA; V gene: TRBV28; D gene: NA; CDR3 protein: CASSLGLGSSYEQYF; CDR3 DNA: TGTGCCAGCAGTTTGGGGCTGGGCTCATCCTACGAGCAGTACTTC
J gene: TRBJ2-1; clone size: NA; V gene: TRBV10-3; D gene: NA; CDR3 protein: CASGPVLDEQFF; CDR3 DNA: TGTGCCAGTGGGCCAGTCCTGGATGAGCAGTTCTTC
J gene: TRBJ2-7; clone size: NA; V gene: TRBV27; D gene: TRBD2; CDR3 protein: CASSPGREYEQYF; CDR3 DNA: TGTGCCAGCAGTCCGGGGAGGGAATACGAGCAGTACTTC
J gene: TRBJ2-7; clone size: NA; V gene: TRBV5-1; D gene: TRBD1; CDR3 protein: CASSFRTGAYEQYF; CDR3 DNA: TGCGCCAGCAGCTTCCGGACAGGGGCCTACGAGCAGTACTTC
J gene: TRBJ2-1; clone size: NA; V gene: TRBV6-5; D gene: NA; CDR3 protein: CASSYMGGEQFF; CDR3 DNA: TGTGCCAGCAGTTACATGGGTGGGGAGCAGTTCTTC
J gene: TRBJ1-1; clone size: NA; V gene: TRBV9; D gene: TRBD1; CDR3 protein: CASSGRQGANTEAFF; CDR3 DNA: TGTGCCAGCAGCGGACGACAGGGGGCAAACACTGAAGCTTTCTTT
J gene: TRBJ2-1; clone size: NA; V gene: TRBV9; D gene: TRBD1; CDR3 protein: CASSARQGHNEQFF; CDR3 DNA: TGTGCCAGCAGCGCACGACAGGGACACAATGAGCAGTTCTTC
J gene: TRBJ2-7; clone size: NA; V gene: TRBV27; D gene: TRBD2; CDR3 protein: CASSLARGLAATHEQYF; CDR3 DNA: TGTGCCAGCAGTTTAGCAAGAGGACTAGCGGCTACCCACGAGCAGTACTTC
J gene: TRBJ2-7; clone size: NA; V gene: TRBV5-5; D gene: NA; CDR3 protein: CASRAPEVGYEQYF; CDR3 DNA: TGTGCCAGCAGAGCACCGGAAGTAGGCTACGAGCAGTACTTC
J gene: TRBJ1-4; clone size: NA; V gene: TRBV4-3; D gene: NA; CDR3 protein: CASSQDSTGTNEKLFF; CDR3 DNA: TGCGCCAGCAGCCAAGATTCGACAGGCACTAATGAAAAACTGTTTTTT
J gene: TRBJ1-1; clone size: NA; V gene: TRBV7-2; D gene: NA; CDR3 protein: CASSLGREVEAFF; CDR3 DNA: TGTGCCAGCAGCTTAGGCAGGGAGGTTGAAGCTTTCTTT
J gene: TRBJ2-7; clone size: few; V gene: TRBV7-9; D gene: TRBD2; CDR3 protein: CASSFSGRAYEQYF; CDR3 DNA: TGTGCCAGCAGCTTCAGCGGGAGGGCCTACGAGCAGTACTTC
J gene: TRBJ2-1; clone size: NA; V gene: TRBV11-2; D gene: NA; CDR3 protein: CASSLSGNEQFF; CDR3 DNA: TGTGCCAGCAGCTTGTCCGGTAATGAGCAGTTCTTC
J gene: TRBJ2-7; clone size: NA; V gene: TRBV6-5; D gene: TRBD1; CDR3 protein: CASSSPGQGLHEQYF; CDR3 DNA: TGTGCCAGCAGTTCCCCCGGACAGGGCCTACACGAGCAGTACTTC
J gene: TRBJ2-5; clone size: NA; V gene: TRBV7-6; D gene: TRBD1; CDR3 protein: CASSLVHSGQAEETQYF; CDR3 DNA: TGTGCCAGCAGCTTAGTCCATTCCGGACAGGCAGAAGAGACCCAGTACTTC
J gene: TRBJ2-1; clone size: NA; V gene: TRBV5-1; D gene: TRBD2; CDR3 protein: CASSFGLAGNNEQFF; CDR3 DNA: TGCGCCAGCAGCTTCGGTCTAGCGGGAAACAATGAGCAGTTCTTC
J gene: TRBJ1-2; clone size: few; V gene: TRBV25-1; D gene: NA; CDR3 protein: CASSEGARDGYTF; CDR3 DNA: TGTGCCAGCTCTGAGGGAGCTCGGGATGGCTACACCTTC
J gene: TRBJ1-4; clone size: NA; V gene: TRBV6-1; D gene: NA; CDR3 protein: CATVTWWEVSEKLFF; CDR3 DNA: TGTGCCACGGTGACCTGGTGGGAGGTCTCTGAAAAACTGTTTTTT
J gene: TRBJ2-1; clone size: NA; V gene: TRBV6-1; D gene: NA; CDR3 protein: CASSEPKFYNEQFF; CDR3 DNA: TGTGCCAGCAGTGAACCGAAATTCTACAATGAGCAGTTCTTC
J gene: TRBJ2-1; clone size: NA; V gene: TRBV5-4; D gene: TRBD2; CDR3 protein: CASSIAASGRAYNEQFF; CDR3 DNA: TGTGCCAGCAGCATTGCTGCTAGCGGGAGGGCCTACAATGAGCAGTTCTTC